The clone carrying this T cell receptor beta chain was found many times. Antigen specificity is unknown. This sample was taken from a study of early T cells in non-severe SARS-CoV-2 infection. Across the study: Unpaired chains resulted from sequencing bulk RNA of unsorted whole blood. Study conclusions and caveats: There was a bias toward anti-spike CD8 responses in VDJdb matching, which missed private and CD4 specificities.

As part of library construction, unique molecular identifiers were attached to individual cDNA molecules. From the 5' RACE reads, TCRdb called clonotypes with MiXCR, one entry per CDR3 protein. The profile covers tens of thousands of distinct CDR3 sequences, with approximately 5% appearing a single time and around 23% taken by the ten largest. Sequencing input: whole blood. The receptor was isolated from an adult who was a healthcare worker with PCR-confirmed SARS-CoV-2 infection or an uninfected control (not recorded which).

The CDR3 loop reads CATETYTRQINQPQHF. CDR3 nucleotide sequence: TGTGCCACCGAAACATATACGAGACAGATCAATCAGCCCCAGCATTTT. V is TRBV24-1 and J is TRBJ1-5, with D tentatively TRBD1 (5 bases). V was shortened by 9 bases and J by 3 bases, with 20 bases between the two germline ends. The germline V gene encodes CDR1 KGHDR and CDR2 SFDVKD. The CDR3 length is 16 residues.